This T cell receptor beta chain was sequenced for a study of T cells in Graves' hyperthyroidism and ophthalmopathy. This clonotype was counted many times. Its antigen is unknown. CDR1 SGHVS and CDR2 FQNEAQ come from the germline V gene. The CDR3 length is 13 residues. Trimming stripped 3 bases from V and 10 bases from J, with 13 bases between. Progressors' blood was drawn at hyperthyroidism diagnosis, before ophthalmopathy symptoms. Amplified regions were TCR beta CDR3 sequences from RNA transcripts. RT-PCR in the first round (using the HTBI primer set) targeted the TCR CDR3. Using its own MiXCR run on the multiplex PCR reads, TCRdb lists one record per CDR3 protein. The sample has some 350,000 distinct CDR3 sequences; roughly 14% are singletons. Overall study findings and caveats: Most thyroid clonotypes expanded above 0.001 were also detected in blood.

J is TRBJ1-5 and V is TRBV7-8; D is undetermined. Sequences were obtained from blood. This receptor was identified in a woman aged 18 to 35 with Graves' hyperthyroidism that later progressed to Graves' ophthalmopathy. CDR3 in amino acids: CASSFDKGRPQHF. The CDR3 DNA reads TGTGCCAGCAGCTTCGACAAGGGTCGACCCCAGCATTTT.